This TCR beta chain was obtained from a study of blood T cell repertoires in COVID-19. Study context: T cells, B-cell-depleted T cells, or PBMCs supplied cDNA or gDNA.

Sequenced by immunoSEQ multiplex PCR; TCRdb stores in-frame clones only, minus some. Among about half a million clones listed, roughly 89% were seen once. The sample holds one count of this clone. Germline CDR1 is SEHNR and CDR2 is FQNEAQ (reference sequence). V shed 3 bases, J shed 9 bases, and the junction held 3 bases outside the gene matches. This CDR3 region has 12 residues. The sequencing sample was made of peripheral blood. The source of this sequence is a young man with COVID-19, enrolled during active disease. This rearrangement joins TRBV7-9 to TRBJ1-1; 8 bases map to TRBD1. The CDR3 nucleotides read TGTGCCAGCAGCTTTGACAGGGGAAAAGCTTTCTTT. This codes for CASSFDRGKAFF.